The clone carrying this T cell receptor (beta chain) was picked up a small number of times. The same CDR3 also results from other DNA sequences found in this sample. The record originates from a study of blood T cell repertoires in COVID-19. As for the study in general: Sources were T cells, B-cell-depleted T cells, or PBMCs; the material itself was cDNA or gDNA.

Libraries were prepared by immunoSEQ multiplex PCR; TCRdb keeps only in-frame clonotypes and omits some of them. The sample contains 150,000 to 200,000 clones, roughly nine tenths of which appear only once. CDR1 and CDR2 (germline): SQVTM, ANQGSEA. With V trimmed by 5 bases and J by 2 bases, 0 bases remained unmatched. CDR3 length equals 13 residues. This receptor was identified in a man aged 18 to 35 who had recovered from COVID-19. The sample was peripheral blood. The J gene is TRBJ2-6, the V gene TRBV29-1, with TRBD1 identical over 7 bases. CDR3 nucleotides: TGCAGCGTTACAGGGGCTGGGGCCAACGTCCTGACTTTC. It yields the protein CSVTGAGANVLTF.